This TCR beta chain was recorded in a study of cytomegalovirus exposure and HLA in healthy donors. Study-level information: Around 78 million unique TCR sequences came from HLA-typed donors in an early release. Study results and limitations: About 87% or about 30% of the time was how often most TCR beta V segments were productive, according to an earlier analysis. The authors assumed roughly uniform sequencing depth across donors for presence/absence analyses. TCR association rates varied by HLA locus in a later analysis, with DRB1 highest and HLA-C lowest.

As concerns this clone: The antigen is not known.

13 Jbeta primers and 60 Vbeta primers were used for the PCR. The method was immunoSEQ multiplex PCR; TCRdb's version includes in-frame clones alone and lacks a portion of them. The sample gives about 140,000 clones, roughly 80% of which show up once; around 1.3% is in the top ten. CDR3 length: 17 amino acids. The germline V gene encodes CDR1 SGHRS and CDR2 YFSETQ. V lost 9 bases and J lost 7; bases outside the gene matches: 21. This sequence originates from a female donor in good health and CMV-seronegative. The sample taken for sequencing was PBMCs. The genes are TRBV5-1 and TRBJ1-5; TRBD1 matches at 8 bases. CDR3 DNA sequence: TGCGCCACCACCCGGGACAGGCAAGCCAGGGTCCTACAGCCCCAGCATTTT. It translates to CATTRDRQARVLQPQHF.